What follows describes a single TCR beta chain. What it recognizes is unknown. CDR3 length: 16 amino acids. These data come from a study of Ad26.COV2.S vaccination and SARS-CoV-2 variants. Study-wide results and limits: Total T cell responses, in the TCR breadth and depth analyses, may have been underestimated. Spike-specific responses of CD8+ and CD4+ T cells were reported to display substantial breadth after vaccination. Spike-specific TCR breadth in vaccine recipients exceeded that seen in placebo recipients.

Clones were sequenced by immunoSEQ multiplex PCR, and TCRdb holds only the in-frame ones, with some missing. This sample has 300,000 to 400,000 clones, with about 92% found just once. The chain recombines TRBV21-1 with TRBJ1-2. TRBV21-1 is marked as a pseudogene. The sequences come from peripheral blood, collected after recovery from COVID-19. The source is a human donor who had recovered from COVID-19. This CDR3 is CAIIHGLGPANYGYTF. The CDR3 DNA reads as TGTGCCATCATACATGGCCTAGGGCCAGCTAACTATGGCTACACCTTC.